Described below is a single T cell receptor (beta chain) sequence and its context. Antigen specificity is unknown. CDR1 and CDR2 (germline): LGHNA, YSLEER. The ends were cut back, 4 bases at V and 7 bases at J, with 26 bases in the middle. The CDR3 extends over 18 amino acids. The data originate from a study of cytomegalovirus exposure and HLA in healthy donors. Study-wide results and limits: Productive rates of about 90% or about 30% were seen for most TCR beta V segments in an earlier analysis. Reportedly, TCR beta sequences accurately predicted HLA-A and HLA-B alleles in most subjects.

13 Jbeta primers and 60 Vbeta primers were used for the PCR. Assay: immunoSEQ multiplex PCR; the TCRdb copy retains only in-frame clones and omits some. The sample yields about 150,000 clones, nearly 80% seen once. The specimen was PBMCs. This chain connects TRBV4-3 to TRBJ2-1; possibly TRBD2 for D (6 bases). The sequence derives from a woman in her forties in good health and CMV-seronegative. The CDR3 nucleotides read TGCGCCAGCAGCCGATGGAGGTCGAGGGCGGGATGGGTTAATGAGCAGTTCTTC. Its protein is CASSRWRSRAGWVNEQFF.